Listed here are 5 T cell receptor beta chains from one sample, sequenced in a study of blood T cell repertoires in COVID-19. Data came from immunoSEQ multiplex PCR; TCRdb stores just in-frame clones and leaves some out. The table has 150,000 to 170,000 clones, 70% to 85% seen once; the top ten hold approximately 0.63%. Input material: peripheral blood. The receptors originated from a man in his 60s with COVID-19, enrolled during active disease.

V usage is TRBV18 and J usage is TRBJ2-1; the match to TRBD2 covers 9 bases. Trimming cost V 4 bases and J 5 bases; bases outside gene matches: 6. Germline assignment: CDR1 KGHSH and CDR2 LQKENI. CDR3 length: 15 residues. The CDR3 sequence: CASSQATSGDNEQFF. The DNA for the CDR3 is TGTGCCAGCTCACAAGCGACTAGCGGAGACAATGAGCAGTTCTTC.

CDR3 residues: CASSQDHRGGYGYTF. The CDR3 DNA sequence: TGTGCCAGCAGCCAAGATCACCGGGGAGGCTATGGCTACACCTTC. This sequence joins TRBV14 and TRBJ1-2; D not certain. The CDR3 is made up of 15 amino acids. Between the trimmed V and J ends, which lost 0 bases and 4 bases, there was a span of 12 bases. Germline-derived CDR1 and CDR2 are SGHDN and FVKESK.

This rearrangement joins TRBV7-3 to TRBJ2-7; TRBD2 is a possible D gene (6 bases). This CDR3 has 13 amino acids. Germline V gives CDR1 SGHTA, CDR2 FQGTGA. V was cut by 4 bases and J by 6 bases, with 13 bases left in between. The CDR3 is CASSSLTGGEQYF. As DNA, the CDR3 is TGTGCCAGCAGCTCACTGACCGGGGGCGAGCAGTACTTC.

J is TRBJ1-5 and V is TRBV19, with 9 bases fitting TRBD1. After removal of 4 bases from V and 6 bases from J, the junction contained 4 bases not matched to a gene. CDR1 is LNHDA, CDR2 SQIVND, per germline (reference sequence). The CDR3 runs 14 residues. For the CDR3, the DNA is TGTGCCAGTAGTACGATACAGGGGGCTCAGCCCCAGCATTTT. Translating it yields CASSTIQGAQPQHF.

V and J are TRBV3-1 (or the pseudogene TRBV3-2) and TRBJ2-1; 8 bases are shared with TRBD2. From germline, CDR1 is LGHDT and CDR2 YNNKEL (reference sequence). There are 14 residues in the CDR3. Trimming at V came to 6 bases and at J to 7 bases, leaving 8 bases not matched to a gene. The CDR3 DNA reads TGTGCCAGCAGTCTAGCGGGTATCCAAAATGAGCAGTTCTTC. Residues: CASSLAGIQNEQFF.